This is a list of T cell receptor beta chains from one sample in a study of monozygotic twins with inflammatory bowel disease. Reprocessing the 5' RACE reads, TCRdb reports a single entry for every CDR3 protein and omits DNA. The sample totals about 300,000 distinct CDR3 sequences; its top ten clones hold roughly 5.2%. The specimen was blood. These receptors originate from a human donor with ulcerative colitis or Crohn's disease, or a healthy co-twin of an affected twin (not recorded which). CDR3s include the opening cysteine and the closing phenylalanine or tryptophan.

CDR3 protein: CISVPEALTVYTDTQYF; J gene: TRBJ2-3; V gene: TRBV7-5
CDR3 protein: CSAREGIRNSPLHF; J gene: TRBJ1-6; V gene: TRBV20-1
CDR3 protein: CAINPAPGGVLDTQYF; J gene: TRBJ2-3; V gene: TRBV12-3/TRBV12-4
CDR3 protein: CASSQGTGWNTGELFF; J gene: TRBJ2-2; V gene: TRBV4-3
CDR3 protein: CASSQNREETQYF; J gene: TRBJ2-5; V gene: TRBV18
CDR3 protein: CSASDPGTGGTEAFF; J gene: TRBJ1-1; V gene: TRBV20-1
CDR3 protein: CSVRQGGSNYGYTF; J gene: TRBJ1-2; V gene: TRBV20-1
CDR3 protein: CASRGTGHEQFF; J gene: TRBJ2-1; V gene: TRBV2
CDR3 protein: CASSASGSFSYEQYF; J gene: TRBJ2-7; V gene: TRBV7-9
CDR3 protein: CSASLAGASGANVLTF; J gene: TRBJ2-6; V gene: TRBV20-1
CDR3 protein: CASSVAGRAHEQYF; J gene: TRBJ2-7; V gene: TRBV9
CDR3 protein: CASRPESYGYTF; J gene: TRBJ1-2; V gene: TRBV5-1
CDR3 protein: CSRRSGYSYEQYF; J gene: TRBJ2-7; V gene: TRBV20-1
CDR3 protein: CASSHGTTTDTQYF; J gene: TRBJ2-3; V gene: TRBV3-1
CDR3 protein: CASSQVQRESSF; J gene: TRBJ2-5; V gene: TRBV3-1
CDR3 protein: CASSASGRHYNEQFF; J gene: TRBJ2-1; V gene: TRBV9
CDR3 protein: CSARIGYEQYF; J gene: TRBJ2-7; V gene: TRBV20-1
CDR3 protein: CSVVPADTQYF; J gene: TRBJ2-3; V gene: TRBV29-1
CDR3 protein: CASSLSGRGEKLFF; J gene: TRBJ1-4; V gene: TRBV7-9
CDR3 protein: CASSPGTGATQPQHF; J gene: TRBJ1-5; V gene: TRBV28
CDR3 protein: CASSQDQGADTQYF; J gene: TRBJ2-3; V gene: TRBV4-3
CDR3 protein: CSARDGQTILAKNIQYF; J gene: TRBJ2-4; V gene: TRBV20-1
CDR3 protein: CSATGTGGQGGYTF; J gene: TRBJ1-2; V gene: TRBV20-1